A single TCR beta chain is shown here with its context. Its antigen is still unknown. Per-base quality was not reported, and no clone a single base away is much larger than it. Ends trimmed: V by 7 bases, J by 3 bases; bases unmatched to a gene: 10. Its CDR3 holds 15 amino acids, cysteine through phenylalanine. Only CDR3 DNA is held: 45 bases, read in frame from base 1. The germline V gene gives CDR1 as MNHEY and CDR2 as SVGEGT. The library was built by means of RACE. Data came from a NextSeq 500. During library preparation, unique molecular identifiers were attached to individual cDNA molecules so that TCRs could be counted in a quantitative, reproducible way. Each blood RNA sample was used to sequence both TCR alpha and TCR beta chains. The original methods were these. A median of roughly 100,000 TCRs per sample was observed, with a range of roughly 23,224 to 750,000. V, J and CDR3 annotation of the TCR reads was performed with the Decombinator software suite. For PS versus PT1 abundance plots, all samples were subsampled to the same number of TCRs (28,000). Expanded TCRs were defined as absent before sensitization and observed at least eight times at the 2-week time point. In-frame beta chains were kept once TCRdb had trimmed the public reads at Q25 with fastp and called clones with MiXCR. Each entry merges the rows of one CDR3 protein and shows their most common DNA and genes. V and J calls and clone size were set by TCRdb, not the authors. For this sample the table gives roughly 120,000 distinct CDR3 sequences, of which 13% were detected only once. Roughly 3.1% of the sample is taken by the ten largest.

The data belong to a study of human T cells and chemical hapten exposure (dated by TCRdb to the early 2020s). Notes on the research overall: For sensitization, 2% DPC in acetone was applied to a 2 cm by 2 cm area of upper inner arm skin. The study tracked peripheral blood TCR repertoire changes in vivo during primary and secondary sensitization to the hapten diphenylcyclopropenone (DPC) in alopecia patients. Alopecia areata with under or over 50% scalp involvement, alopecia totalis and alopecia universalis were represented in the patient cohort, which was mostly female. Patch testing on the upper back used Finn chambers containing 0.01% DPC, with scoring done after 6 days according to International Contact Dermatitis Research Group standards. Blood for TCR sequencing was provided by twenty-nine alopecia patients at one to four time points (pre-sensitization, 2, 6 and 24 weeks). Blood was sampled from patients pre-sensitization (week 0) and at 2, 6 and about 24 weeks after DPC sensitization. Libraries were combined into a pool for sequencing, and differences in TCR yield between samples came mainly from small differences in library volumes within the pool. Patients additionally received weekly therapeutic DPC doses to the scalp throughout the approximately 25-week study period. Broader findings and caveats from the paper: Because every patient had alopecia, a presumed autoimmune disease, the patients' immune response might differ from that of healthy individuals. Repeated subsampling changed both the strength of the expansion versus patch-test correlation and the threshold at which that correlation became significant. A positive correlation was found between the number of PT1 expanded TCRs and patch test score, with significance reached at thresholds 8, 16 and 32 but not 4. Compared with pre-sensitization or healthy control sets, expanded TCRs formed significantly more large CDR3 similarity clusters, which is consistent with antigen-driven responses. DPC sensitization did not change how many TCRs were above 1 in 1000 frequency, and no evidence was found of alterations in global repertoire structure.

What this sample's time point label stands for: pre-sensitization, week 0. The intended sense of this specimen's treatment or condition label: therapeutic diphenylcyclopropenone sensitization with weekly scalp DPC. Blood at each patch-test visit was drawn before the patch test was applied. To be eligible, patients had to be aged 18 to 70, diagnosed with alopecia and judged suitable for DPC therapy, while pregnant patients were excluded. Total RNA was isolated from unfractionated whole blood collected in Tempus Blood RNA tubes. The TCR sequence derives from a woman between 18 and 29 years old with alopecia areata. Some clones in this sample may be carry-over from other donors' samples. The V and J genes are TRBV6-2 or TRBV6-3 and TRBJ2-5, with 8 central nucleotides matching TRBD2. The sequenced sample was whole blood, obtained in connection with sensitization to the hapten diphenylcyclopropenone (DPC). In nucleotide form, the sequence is TGTGCCAGCAATCATAGCGGGGCTAAAGAAGAGACCCAGTACTTC. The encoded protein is CASNHSGAKEETQYF.